The T cell receptor (beta chain) described here comes from a study of blood T cell repertoires in COVID-19. Study background: COVID-19 samples collected from the United States, Italy and Spain covered acute and convalescent phases.

Participants had their cohort set by participant-reported clinical history. Germline values: CDR1 SEHNR, CDR2 FQNEAQ (reference sequence). The CDR3 has 14 amino acids. With V trimmed by 2 bases and J by 6 bases, 4 bases remained unmatched. Methods used by the authors: It was from reference gene primer amplification that nucleated cell counts were estimated. Generated by immunoSEQ multiplex PCR, the TCRdb table keeps only in-frame clones and is missing some. Clonal size and the V and J genes are those of that table, whereas D and trimming came from the DNA. The table has around 260,000 clones, under 90% seen once; the top ten hold approximately 4%.

This receptor was taken from a man aged 30-40 years with acute COVID-19. The genes are TRBV7-9 and TRBJ2-4, with 7 nucleotides matching TRBD1. Sample: PBMCs or T cells enriched from blood (not recorded which). The CDR3 sequence is CASSLSNRGNIQYF. CDR3 DNA sequence: TGTGCCAGCAGCTTAAGTAACAGGGGAAACATTCAGTACTTC.